This T cell receptor (beta chain) emerged from a study of T cells in Graves' hyperthyroidism and ophthalmopathy. Regions amplified from RNA transcripts were the TCR beta CDR3 regions. When the TCR CDR3 underwent first-round RT-PCR, the HTBI primer set was used. TCRdb re-derived calls from the multiplex PCR reads in MiXCR, one entry per CDR3 protein. The sample includes about 96,000 distinct CDR3 sequences, over 50% seen only once; the top ten take roughly a quarter. Patients counted as stable if ophthalmopathy did not develop within 18 months. Used for diagnoses were clinical symptoms, serum thyroxine and TRAb, thyroid ultrasound and orbital computed tomography. This clonotype was seen only a few times. The junction does not match germline at one end; this may be a read error. This clonotype was obtained from a woman aged 35 to 49 with Graves' hyperthyroidism. The sample was blood.

The CDR3 loop is CASSGQGKETQYF. CDR3 coding DNA: TGTGCCAGCAGCGGACAGGGAAAAGAGACCCAGTACTTC. V and J are TRBV29-1 and TRBJ2-5; 8 bases line up with TRBD1. Germline V gene lookup returns CDR1 SQVTM and CDR2 ANQGSEA. The CDR3 is made up of 13 amino acids.